These 27 T cell receptor beta chains were sequenced from one sample in a study of blood T cell repertoires in COVID-19. Using immunoSEQ multiplex PCR, the repertoire was profiled, and TCRdb retains in-frame clones only, with some absent. The data contain roughly 150,000 clones, over 90% of them singletons. The sample comprised peripheral blood. These receptors originate from a woman in her fifties or sixties with COVID-19, enrolled during active disease.

The chain combines TRBV6-5 with TRBJ1-2, with 8 bases aligning to TRBD1. The germline V gene has CDR1 MNHEY and CDR2 SVGAGI. This CDR3 spans 13 amino acids. V gave up 8 bases and J gave up 1 base; unmatched junction bases: 3. In DNA form, the CDR3 reads TGTGCCAGCCGGACAGGGAATAACTATGGCTACACCTTC. Its translation: CASRTGNNYGYTF.

This clone occurred once. The gene calls are TRBV9 and TRBJ2-1; a possible D gene is TRBD2 (6 bases). V gave up 4 bases and J gave up 2 bases, with 19 bases separating them. CDR1 and CDR2 (germline): SGDLS, YYNGEE. This CDR3 comprises 17 residues. This CDR3 reads CASSSRVISGAYNEQFF. As DNA, the CDR3 is TGTGCCAGCAGCTCCCGTGTAATTAGCGGCGCCTACAATGAGCAGTTCTTC.

The chain combines TRBV15 with TRBJ1-5; 7 nucleotides line up with TRBD1. After removal of 5 bases from V and 8 bases from J, the junction contained 15 bases not matched to a gene. This CDR3 has 16 amino acids. CDR1 LNHNV and CDR2 YYDKDF come from the germline V gene (reference sequence). CDR3 residues: CATSLGHTGEKEPQHF. In nucleotides, the CDR3 is TGTGCCACCAGCCTTGGACATACAGGGGAGAAGGAGCCCCAGCATTTT. The full variable domain, rest sourced from reference TRBV15 and TRBJ1-5, is DAMVIQNPRYQVTQFGKPVTLSCSQTLNHNVMYWYQQKSSQAPKLLFHYYDKDFNNEADTPDNFQSRRPNTSFCFLDIRSPGLGDTAMYLCATSLGHTGEKEPQHFGDGTRLSIL.

This chain joins TRBV4-1 and TRBJ1-3; tentative D call: TRBD1 (6 bases). The CDR3 runs 16 residues. The ends were cut back, 3 bases at V and 2 bases at J, with 14 bases in the middle. Germline V gene sequence: CDR1 MGHRA, CDR2 YSYEKL. Here the CDR3 reads CASSQVQGVAGNTIYF. DNA for the CDR3: TGCGCCAGCAGCCAGGTACAGGGTGTCGCTGGAAACACCATATATTTT.

The rearrangement links TRBV6-5 to TRBJ1-6, with D possibly matching TRBD1 (5 bases). CDR1 MNHEY and CDR2 SVGAGI come from the germline V gene. Trimming left V 2 bases short and J 11 bases short, with 10 bases between. The CDR3 is made up of 13 amino acids. The CDR3 sequence: CASSYAGGAPLHF. CDR3 DNA: TGTGCCAGCAGTTACGCGGGAGGGGCACCCCTCCACTTT.

V is TRBV14 and J is TRBJ1-2; tentatively, D is TRBD1 (6 bases). Per germline, CDR1 SGHDN and CDR2 FVKESK. The CDR3 is made up of 17 amino acids. V was cut by 1 base and J by 8 bases, with 23 bases left in between. The CDR3 loop reads CASSQAARTASLRGYTF. The CDR3 DNA reads TGTGCCAGCAGCCAAGCGGCAAGGACAGCCTCATTGAGGGGCTACACCTTC.

This chain joins TRBV7-2 and TRBJ2-5, with a weak D call TRBD1 (5 bases). V lost 1 base to trimming and J lost 1 base, with 10 bases between them. Per germline, CDR1 SGHTA and CDR2 FQGNSA. This CDR3 is built from 15 residues. CDR3 residues: CASSLGYRPQETQYF. The CDR3 DNA is TGTGCCAGCAGCTTAGGGTACAGGCCCCAAGAGACCCAGTACTTC.

This clone has a handful of counts. This chain joins TRBV4-3 and TRBJ1-1; D might be TRBD1 (5 bases). Trimming removed 0 bases at V and 7 bases at J, with 9 bases between. This CDR3 contains 13 residues. Germline lookup yields CDR1 LGHNA and CDR2 YSLEER. CDR3 sequence (DNA): TGCGCCAGCAGCCAAGATTCCGGGGGTGAAGCTTTCTTT. Translated, it gives CASSQDSGGEAFF.

The chain has TRBV2 and TRBJ1-4; the match to TRBD1 covers 7 bases. CDR3 length: 12 residues. V lost 11 bases, J lost 8 bases, and 8 bases stayed unmatched. Germline lookup yields CDR1 SNHLY and CDR2 FYNNEI. CDR3 sequence: CAAKTGQEKLFF. The CDR3 DNA reads as TGTGCCGCCAAGACAGGGCAGGAAAAACTGTTTTTT.

The chain is built from TRBV5-5 and TRBJ2-2; perhaps TRBD2 as D (5 bases). V was pared by 0 bases and J by 5 bases, with 11 bases between. The germline V gene encodes CDR1 SGHKS and CDR2 YYEKEE (reference sequence). This CDR3 spans 15 amino acids. The DNA for the CDR3 is TGTGCCAGCAGCTTGGAGGCCGGGGAAACCGGGGAGCTGTTTTTT. Translating gives CASSLEAGETGELFF.

This clone was recorded only once. The V and J genes are TRBV2 and TRBJ2-3; D is ambiguous. This CDR3 has 11 amino acids. Looked up from germline, CDR1 is SNHLY and CDR2 is FYNNEI. Trimming cost V 8 bases and J 9 bases, with 12 bases left between them. CDR3 bases: TGTGCCAGCCTTTACTCCGGGACGCAGTATTTT. Translating it yields CASLYSGTQYF.

The CDR3 region is CASSYTGLKAGNTIYF. In DNA, the CDR3 is TGTGCCAGCAGTTACACCGGACTCAAGGCTGGAAACACCATATATTTT. V gene TRBV6-2 or TRBV6-3 combines with J gene TRBJ1-3; D unresolved. This CDR3 region has 16 residues. V was cut by 2 bases and J by 2 bases, with 13 bases left in between. Germline V lookup: CDR1 MNHEY, CDR2 SVGEGT.

V gene TRBV5-1 combines with J gene TRBJ1-3; D unresolved. This CDR3 is 17 amino acids long. The germline V and J ends were trimmed by 4 bases and 4 bases, with 21 bases remaining between them. The germline CDR1 and CDR2 sequences are SGHRS and YFSETQ. The CDR3 DNA is TGCGCCAGCAGCATATCCGGGCTCATAGCGGGGGGAAACACCATATATTTT. This gives the protein CASSISGLIAGGNTIYF.

CDR3 nucleotides: TGTGCCTGGAGTGTCTGGAACACTGAAGCTTTCTTT. It encodes CAWSVWNTEAFF. V is TRBV30 and J is TRBJ1-1; no firm D call. CDR1 and CDR2 (germline): GTSNPN, SVGIG (reference sequence). CDR3 size: 12 residues. The V gene lost 0 bases and the J gene lost 1 base, with 3 bases spanning the gap.

This clone was detected only a few times. The chain recombines TRBV12-5 with TRBJ1-1; a weak D match, TRBD1 (6 bases). V gave up 7 bases and J gave up 7 bases, with 19 bases separating them. Germline CDR1 LGHNT, CDR2 FRNRAP. CDR3 size: 14 residues. The CDR3 DNA is TGTGCTAGTGCCCCGCGGGGGGGGCGAGGTGAAGCTTTCTTT. Its protein product is CASAPRGGRGEAFF.

V is TRBV15 and J is TRBJ1-5; D gene ambiguous. The CDR3 length is 15 residues. The germline V gene encodes CDR1 LNHNV and CDR2 YYDKDF (reference sequence). Trimming took off 5 bases at V and 1 base at J, with 12 bases between the two ends. CDR3 bases: TGTGCCACCAGCCCTCGACTAGGGAGCAATCAGCCCCAGCATTTT. Protein sequence: CATSPRLGSNQPQHF.

J is TRBJ1-2 and V is TRBV19; a weak D match, TRBD1 (6 bases). CDR1 is LNHDA, CDR2 SQIVND, per germline (reference sequence). The V end lost 3 bases, the J end lost 5 bases, and 13 bases lay between the germline ends. This CDR3 is 14 amino acids long. The DNA of the CDR3 is TGTGCCAGTAGTATTTCTCAGGGGCTTTATGGCTACACCTTC. Protein sequence: CASSISQGLYGYTF.

V is TRBV10-1 and J is TRBJ2-1; TRBD1 matches 11 bases. Germline V gives CDR1 WNHNN, CDR2 SYGVQD (reference sequence). The CDR3 spans 16 residues. V shed 3 bases and J 3 bases; nucleotides not matched to a gene: 4. The CDR3 nucleotides read TGCGCCAGCAGTGAATATGGGACAGGGGGCTACAATGAGCAGTTCTTC. Translated, it gives CASSEYGTGGYNEQFF.

This chain uses TRBV4-1 with TRBJ1-4; TRBD1 agrees at 8 bases. Germline V lookup: CDR1 MGHRA, CDR2 YSYEKL. CDR3 size: 16 residues. J gave up 10 bases and V 4 bases, and 14 bases lay outside the gene matches. The CDR3 here is CASSLPNRDRPGKLFF. The CDR3 DNA reads as TGCGCCAGCAGCCTCCCGAACCGGGACAGGCCTGGAAAACTGTTTTTT.

This chain connects TRBV6-5 to TRBJ2-7, with 9 bases fitting TRBD1. Germline V CDR1 and CDR2: MNHEY, SVGAGI. V was pared by 6 bases and J by 4 bases, with 7 bases of the junction left unmatched. The CDR3 consists of 14 residues. The CDR3 spells CASRPGTGPYEQYF. The CDR3 DNA sequence: TGTGCCAGCAGGCCCGGGACAGGGCCTTACGAGCAGTACTTC.

The chain employs TRBV19 and TRBJ1-1; the D gene is possibly TRBD1 (6 bases). Germline-derived CDR1 and CDR2 are LNHDA and SQIVND (reference sequence). CDR3 length equals 16 residues. V lost 2 bases to trimming and J lost 0 bases, with 13 bases between them. The CDR3 is CASSISAGVMNTEAFF. The CDR3 region has the DNA TGTGCCAGTAGTATATCGGCAGGGGTTATGAACACTGAAGCTTTCTTT. Variable domain in full (rest from reference TRBV19 and TRBJ1-1): DGGITQSPKYLFRKEGQNVTLSCEQNLNHDAMYWYRQDPGQGLRLIYYSQIVNDFQKGDIAEGYSVSREKKESFPLTVTSAQKNPTAFYLCASSISAGVMNTEAFFGQGTRLTVV.

V gene TRBV6-5 combines with J gene TRBJ1-2; D is undetermined. The CDR3 loop spans 13 amino acids. Trimming removed 6 bases at V and 3 bases at J, with 11 bases between. Germline V gene data show CDR1 as MNHEY and CDR2 as SVGAGI. CDR3 nucleotide sequence: TGTGCCAGCAGAGCGGACGGGGACTATGGCTACACCTTC. Translation gives CASRADGDYGYTF.

The chain joins TRBV29-1 to TRBJ1-3; no clear D gene. Germline-derived CDR1 and CDR2 are SQVTM and ANQGSEA. The CDR3 is 13 residues long. The V gene lost 4 bases and the J gene lost 4 bases, with 11 bases spanning the gap. The CDR3 DNA reads TGCAGCGTTGGGTCGCTAATGGGAAACACCATATATTTT. It translates to CSVGSLMGNTIYF.

This clone was seen more than once but under ten times. The CDR3 sequence is CASSGSDYGYTF. The CDR3 coding sequence is TGTGCCAGTAGCGGCAGCGACTATGGCTACACCTTC. The J gene is TRBJ1-2, the V gene TRBV19; no definite D call. V was trimmed by 6 bases and J by 3 bases, leaving 8 bases between them. The CDR3 runs to 12 residues. CDR1 and CDR2 from the germline V gene are LNHDA and SQIVND (reference sequence). Combining the CDR3 with reference TRBV19 and TRBJ1-2 gives the whole variable domain DGGITQSPKYLFRKEGQNVTLSCEQNLNHDAMYWYRQDPGQGLRLIYYSQIVNDFQKGDIAEGYSVSREKKESFPLTVTSAQKNPTAFYLCASSGSDYGYTFGSGTRLTVV.

This chain links TRBV7-9 with TRBJ1-1; TRBD1 matches at 7 bases. The junction had 5 bases not matched to a gene; V was cut back by 2 bases and J by 5 bases. Germline V lookup: CDR1 SEHNR, CDR2 FQNEAQ (reference sequence). CDR3 length: 14 residues. For the CDR3, the DNA is TGTGCCAGCAGCTTATTGACAGGGTTGACTGAAGCTTTCTTT. It encodes CASSLLTGLTEAFF.

This chain links TRBV3-1 (or the pseudogene TRBV3-2) with TRBJ2-3; perhaps TRBD2 as D (6 bases). V was pared by 0 bases and J by 1 base, with 20 bases between. This CDR3 is 19 amino acids long. Germline V gene lookup returns CDR1 LGHDT and CDR2 YNNKEL (reference sequence). The CDR3 DNA reads as TGTGCCAGCAGCCAAGAAGTCGCGGGGCGGGTTGCTGGCACAGATACGCAGTATTTT. It specifies CASSQEVAGRVAGTDTQYF.

The rearrangement joins TRBV7-2 to TRBJ1-5; D gene ambiguous. Germline V gives CDR1 SGHTA, CDR2 FQGNSA. The CDR3 sequence is 13 residues long. Deletions cut 1 base from V and 5 bases from J, with 6 bases between. CDR3 sequence reads: CASSLGRDQPQHF. Here the CDR3 DNA reads TGTGCCAGCAGCTTAGGCCGGGATCAGCCCCAGCATTTT.